One T cell receptor beta chain is described in this entry. Its antigen is unknown. The sample is drawn from a study of beta chain features in type 1 diabetes. Study details: Healthy donors and patients showed comparable age, gender and cell yields. General study points: TCRB CDR3 length was moderately but significantly reduced in all four CD4+ subsets of Type 1 diabetes patients.

One heparinised draw, averaging around 120 mL, was taken per donor. This CDR3 is built from 15 residues. Germline CDR1 reads SGHTA; CDR2 reads FQGTGA. V was shortened by 1 base and J by 8 bases, with 15 bases between the two germline ends. Since all of the isolated RNA was reverse transcribed, expressed TCRB transcripts were what got sequenced. Average reads for naive, central memory and regulatory T cell samples were several million. Some clones are missing from TCRdb's copy, which holds only in-frame ones; the method was immunoSEQ multiplex PCR. The data contain 300,000 to 400,000 clones, roughly 12% of them singletons.

This chain uses TRBV7-3 with TRBJ2-1; a possible D gene is TRBD1 (5 bases). The receptor was derived from a young woman with type 1 diabetes. Specimen: naive CD4+ T cells from blood. The CDR3 protein is CASSLRGPGVDEQFF. CDR3 DNA: TGTGCCAGCAGCTTAAGGGGCCCTGGGGTTGATGAGCAGTTCTTC.